These 16 T cell receptor beta chains came from one sample sequenced in a study of blood T cell repertoires in COVID-19. Measured with immunoSEQ multiplex PCR; TCRdb has only the in-frame clones, and not every one. The sample gives about 15,000 clones, under 95% of which show up once; about 4.5% is in the top ten. Sample: peripheral blood. The receptor set was obtained from a man in his fifties or sixties with active COVID-19.

The chain joins TRBV18 to TRBJ2-7; 7 bases agree with TRBD1. CDR1 and CDR2 from the germline V gene are KGHSH and LQKENI. This CDR3 has 12 amino acids. Trimming took 3 bases from V and 6 from J; bases not matched to a gene: 2. The chain's CDR3 is CASSPTGREQYF. In DNA form, the CDR3 reads TGTGCCAGCTCACCGACAGGGCGCGAGCAGTACTTC.

This rearrangement joins TRBV12-3 or TRBV12-4 to TRBJ2-4, with TRBD1 as a possible D gene (5 bases). Trimming took off 4 bases at V and 6 bases at J, with 7 bases between the two ends. The CDR3 runs 12 residues. The CDR3 loop is CASSSDINIQYF. DNA of the CDR3: TGTGCCAGCAGTTCGGACATAAACATTCAGTACTTC.

The chain uses TRBV5-1 and TRBJ2-3; 7 bases align to TRBD1. The ends lost 5 bases at V and 9 bases at J; junction bases unmatched: 6. CDR3 length equals 12 residues. Per germline, CDR1 SGHRS and CDR2 YFSETQ. The CDR3 protein is CASSDRAQTQYF. CDR3 nucleotides: TGCGCCAGCAGTGACAGGGCCCAGACGCAGTATTTT.

The chain has TRBV5-6 and TRBJ1-2, with D perhaps matching TRBD1 (6 bases). This CDR3 is built from 14 residues. Trimming stripped 0 bases from V and 4 bases from J, with 10 bases between. CDR1 is SGHDT and CDR2 is YYEEEE in the germline V gene. In DNA, the CDR3 is TGTGCCAGCAGCTTGGACAGGGTGGGCTATGGCTACACCTTC. As protein: CASSLDRVGYGYTF.

V usage is TRBV15 and J usage is TRBJ1-2; possibly TRBD1 for D (5 bases). V was cut by 5 bases and J by 5 bases, with 12 bases left in between. Germline CDR1 reads LNHNV; CDR2 reads YYDKDF (reference sequence). The CDR3 totals 13 residues. This CDR3 is CATSPAGIYGYTF. The CDR3 DNA is TGTGCCACCAGCCCGGCAGGGATATATGGCTACACCTTC.

The V gene is TRBV6-1, the J gene TRBJ1-4; D gene uncertain. V was clipped by 4 bases and J by 3 bases, with 15 bases between them. CDR1 is MNHNS, CDR2 SASEGT, per germline. This CDR3 comprises 16 residues. The CDR3 spells CASSGGGMEANEKLFF. Here the CDR3 DNA reads TGTGCCAGCAGTGGGGGAGGGATGGAGGCTAATGAAAAACTGTTTTTT.

The chain uses TRBV3-1 (or the pseudogene TRBV3-2) and TRBJ1-3; TRBD1 aligns across 10 bases. Trimming at V came to 4 bases and at J to 2 bases, leaving 11 bases not matched to a gene. The CDR3 is 18 residues long. Germline CDR1 LGHDT, CDR2 YNNKEL (reference sequence). DNA of the CDR3: TGTGCCAGCAGCCGTTCGGGGACAGGGGCTCTCCCTGGAAACACCATATATTTT. Its protein product is CASSRSGTGALPGNTIYF.

The V gene is TRBV5-1, the J gene TRBJ2-7, with TRBD1 as a possible D gene (6 bases). CDR3 length: 14 residues. V gave up 3 bases and J gave up 3 bases, with 13 bases separating them. Germline V gene lookup returns CDR1 SGHRS and CDR2 YFSETQ. The CDR3 is CASSSQGLGYEQYF. Here the CDR3 DNA reads TGCGCCAGCAGCTCACAGGGATTGGGCTACGAGCAGTACTTC.

The V call is TRBV5-1, the J call TRBJ2-3; 11 bases are a match to TRBD1. This CDR3 is built from 15 residues. The V gene's germline CDR1 is SGHRS and CDR2 YFSETQ. The ends lost 4 bases at V and 5 bases at J; junction bases unmatched: 6. CDR3: CASSPGTGGLDTQYF. CDR3 sequence (DNA): TGCGCCAGCAGCCCCGGGACAGGGGGGCTAGATACGCAGTATTTT.

This clone was found once. The chain is built from TRBV10-1 and TRBJ2-1; 9 bases line up with TRBD1. The V segment lost 6 bases and the J segment 5 bases; nucleotides outside the gene matches: 8. The CDR3 has 15 residues. Germline assignment: CDR1 WNHNN and CDR2 SYGVQD (reference sequence). The CDR3 coding sequence is TGCGCCAGCAGCGACACCGGGACAGGGAACAATGAGCAGTTCTTC. Protein: CASSDTGTGNNEQFF.

This clone was seen only once. The CDR3 DNA reads as TGTGCCAGCAGGAGGACAGGGGGCGGGGAGCAGTACGTC. The encoded protein is CASRRTGGGEQYV. The chain has TRBV27 and TRBJ2-7; 11 bases fit TRBD1. The CDR3 runs to 13 residues. The germline V gene has CDR1 MNHEY and CDR2 SMNVEV (reference sequence). The V and J ends lost 6 bases and 7 bases, in that order; junction bases with no gene match: 5.

The V and J genes are TRBV7-2 and TRBJ1-3, with TRBD1 matching 8 bases. J gave up 3 bases and V 5 bases, and 6 bases lay outside the gene matches. The CDR3 contains 15 residues. Germline CDR1 reads SGHTA; CDR2 reads FQGNSA. The CDR3, as DNA: TGTGCCAGCAGCGAGGACAGGGTGGTTGGAAACACCATATATTTT. It yields the protein CASSEDRVVGNTIYF.

Here the CDR3 DNA reads TGTGCCAGCAGGGAGAGGACAGGGGCAACACATTACTCTGGAAACACCATATATTTT. This sequence encodes CASRERTGATHYSGNTIYF. The chain links TRBV28 to TRBJ1-3; TRBD1 matches 9 bases. CDR3 size: 19 residues. In germline, CDR1 is MDHEN, CDR2 SYDVKM. V lost 6 bases, J lost 0 bases, and 15 bases stayed unmatched.

This clone is judged medium-sized (0.01 to 0.1%). The chain carries TRBV2 and TRBJ2-1; TRBD1 is a possible D gene (5 bases). The germline CDR1 and CDR2 sequences are SNHLY and FYNNEI. The CDR3 spans 15 residues. The V end lost 2 bases, the J end lost 6 bases, and 14 bases lay between the germline ends. The CDR3 spells CASSEPLGVFNEQFF. The DNA of the CDR3 is TGTGCCAGCAGTGAACCGTTAGGGGTTTTCAATGAGCAGTTCTTC.

The V and J genes are TRBV5-1 and TRBJ1-5; TRBD1 matches at 9 bases. J lost 2 bases, V lost 4 bases, and 10 bases had no gene match. Germline V gene lookup returns CDR1 SGHRS and CDR2 YFSETQ. The CDR3 length is 17 residues. The CDR3 protein is CASSPSGTGLGNQPQHF. For the CDR3, the DNA is TGCGCCAGCAGCCCCAGTGGGACAGGGCTTGGCAATCAGCCCCAGCATTTT.

CDR3 sequence: CASSFLAEGLSGEQFF. The CDR3, as DNA: TGTGCCAGCAGTTTCTTAGCGGAAGGCCTCTCGGGTGAGCAGTTCTTC. The chain carries TRBV6-2 or TRBV6-3 and TRBJ2-1, with D maybe TRBD2 (6 bases). The ends were cut back, 4 bases at V and 9 bases at J, with 22 bases in the middle. Germline assignment: CDR1 MNHEY and CDR2 SVGEGT. CDR3 length: 16 residues.